This T cell receptor beta chain was documented in a study of cytomegalovirus exposure and HLA in healthy donors. On the study more broadly: According to later analysis, the same platform produced the roughly 130 validation and under 750 first-cohort repertoires.

In germline, CDR1 is MNHNS, CDR2 SASEGT. The CDR3 is 17 residues long. V was clipped by 3 bases and J by 0 bases, with 15 bases between them. Assay: immunoSEQ multiplex PCR; the TCRdb copy retains only in-frame clones and omits some. The table lists more than 300,000 clones, about nine tenths of them singletons. This clone was picked up one time. Sequencing was done on a sample of PBMCs. The rearrangement joins TRBV6-1 to TRBJ1-3, with a tentative D call TRBD1 (6 bases). The source of this sequence is a woman aged 18-35 years in good health and CMV-seronegative. CDR3 in amino acids: CASSEMTGSSSGNTIYF. The DNA for the CDR3 is TGTGCCAGCAGTGAGATGACAGGTTCCTCCTCTGGAAACACCATATATTTT.